This T cell receptor (beta chain) emerged from a study of blood T cell repertoires in COVID-19 (dated by TCRdb to the early 2020s). Background for the entire study: Samples covering the acute and convalescent phases of COVID-19 were provided by collaborators in the United States, Italy and Spain. The prospective study material was composed of cDNA or gDNA derived from T cells, B-cell-depleted T cells, or PBMCs. Subjects who had been exposed to COVID-19, were actively infected with it, or had recovered from it provided the deeply sampled blood TCRbeta repertoires that made up the dataset. The repertoires were released in a freely available public database intended as a resource for research on the immune response to SARS-CoV-2. The samples were drawn from the first 160 participants of the ongoing ImmuneRACE study and from 1,254 subjects provided by 6 global collaborators. A de-identified subject ID, COVID-19 status, age in years and sex were almost always included in the sample metadata. Where available, HLA class I and class II types were taken from metadata supplied by the sample provider and were not determined by assay-based typing. The full study reports these points: How much clinical and demographic metadata was included differed by source and by participant, and the metadata was provided uncurated.

Of note for this clone: Its target antigen remains unknown. Nothing much larger sits one base from this clone, and base qualities are not available.

The collaborating institutions used their own protocols to collect whole blood in K2EDTA tubes. Collaborator samples were shipped for TCRbeta analysis as frozen whole blood, isolated PBMCs, or DNA extracted from either sample type. TCRbeta CDR3 regions were amplified from genomic DNA by means of the immunoSEQ Assay, a bias-controlled multiplex PCR. Concerning the study's data processing: Nucleated cell counts per sample were estimated from amplification of reference gene primers within the assay. Sequence reads were collapsed and filtered to measure the absolute abundance of every unique TCRbeta CDR3 rearrangement. Productive Simpson clonality was computed per sample as the square root of Simpson's diversity index over productive rearrangements. TCRdb mirrors the immuneACCESS table, restricted to in-frame sequences. Some clones are absent from its copies; in checked studies, under half trace to an unresolved V gene, and the reason for the others is unknown. For V, J and clone size, that table is used; D and trimming come from the DNA. In all, the sample holds 120,000 to 150,000 clones, and roughly 88% of those were seen once. The ten largest clones represent around 28% of the sample.

Reading the germline V gene gives CDR1 MNHEY and CDR2 SVGAGI. The V end loses 1 base and the J end loses 5 bases, and a stretch of 12 bases separates them. The CDR3, from cysteine to phenylalanine, totals 16 residues. The kept DNA is CDR3 alone, 48 bases in frame from the first base. The TCR sequence derives from a human donor in a cohort sampled during active COVID-19. The chain was built from TRBV6-5 and TRBJ1-6, with no D gene named confidently. The sequencing sample was made of peripheral blood. The CDR3 reads CASSYWPRSHNSPLHF. The sequenced DNA is TGTGCCAGCAGTTACTGGCCACGCTCTCATAATTCACCCCTCCACTTT.